This TCR beta chain was observed in a study of cytomegalovirus exposure and HLA in healthy donors. PCR employed 60 Vbeta and 13 Jbeta primers. The data were produced by immunoSEQ multiplex PCR, yet TCRdb's version contains in-frame clones alone and is incomplete. In the table there are some 150,000 clones, under 90% of which are singletons. CDR3 size: 15 residues. V was pared by 4 bases and J by 5 bases, with 9 bases of the junction left unmatched. Germline CDR1 is MNHEY and CDR2 is SVGAGI. Of note for this clone: Antigen unknown.

Findings of the study overall: By a later analysis, the bulk of CMV-associated TCR beta chains appeared HLA-restricted. Among the CMV-associated chains, three were confirmed in vitro as specific for CMV antigens. Later on, an analysis showed TCR association rates differing by HLA locus, with DRB1 the most and HLA-C the fewest.

The TCR originated in a man aged 30 to 45 in good health and CMV-seronegative. Sequencing was done on a sample of PBMCs. V gene TRBV6-5 combines with J gene TRBJ2-3; 7 positions match TRBD2. The CDR3 DNA reads as TGTGCCAGCAGTTCAGTAGCGGGTTCTTTAGATACGCAGTATTTT. Encoded protein: CASSSVAGSLDTQYF.